This T cell receptor beta chain was observed in a study of T cells after somatic rescue of genetic block (dated by TCRdb to about 2020). Looking at the study overall: What the study looked at was long-term robustness, specifically in a T-cell system that came about through somatic rescue of a genetic block in T-cell development.

Library preparation used the immunoSEQ multiplex PCR assay. TCRdb carries this immuneACCESS record with in-frame sequences only. Its versions omit some clonotypes, under half of them owing to an unresolved V gene in the studies checked, with the rest unexplained. Here the sample has approximately 70,000 clones; roughly 93% occur a single time. The ten most abundant clones make up about 3% of the sample. With regard to this clone: Its antigen is unknown. Qualities for individual bases were not recorded, and no much larger clone is one base off.

Clipping removes 5 bases from V and 5 bases from J, with 8 as the unmatched junction base count. The CDR3 numbers 15 residues from cysteine through phenylalanine. Kept here is only the CDR3 DNA, which spans 45 bases and is read in frame from base 1. CDR1 and CDR2, looked up from the germline V gene (reference sequence), are SEHNR and FQNEAQ. Sequenced: peripheral blood mononuclear cells (PBMCs). The source of this sequence is a man aged 25 to 45. Here the chain combines TRBV7-9 and TRBJ2-2; 7 central nucleotides agree with TRBD1. The nucleotide sequence is TGTGCCAGCAGCCCACGACAGGGAAGGACCGGGGAGCTGTTTTTT. Its protein is CASSPRQGRTGELFF. Beyond the CDR3, the reference TRBV7-9 and TRBJ2-2 genes provide the residues; the full variable domain reads: DTGVSQNPRHKITKRGQNVTFRCDPISEHNRLYWYRQTLGQGPEFLTYFQNEAQLEKSRLLSDRFSAERPKGSFSTLEIQRTEQGDSAMYLCASSPRQGRTGELFFGEGSRLTVL.